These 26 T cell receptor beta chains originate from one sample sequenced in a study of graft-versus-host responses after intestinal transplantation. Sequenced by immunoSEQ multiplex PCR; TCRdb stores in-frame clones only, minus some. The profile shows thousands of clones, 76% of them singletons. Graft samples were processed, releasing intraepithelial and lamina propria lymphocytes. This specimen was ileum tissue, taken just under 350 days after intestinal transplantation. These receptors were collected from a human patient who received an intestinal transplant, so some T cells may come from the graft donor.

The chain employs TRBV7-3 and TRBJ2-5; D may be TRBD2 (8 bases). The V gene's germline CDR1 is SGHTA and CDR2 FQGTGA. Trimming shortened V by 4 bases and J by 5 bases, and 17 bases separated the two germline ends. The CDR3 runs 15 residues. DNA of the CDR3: TGTGCCAGCAGCTCAGGGGGACTAGATGGGGAGACCCAGTACTTC. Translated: CASSSGGLDGETQYF.

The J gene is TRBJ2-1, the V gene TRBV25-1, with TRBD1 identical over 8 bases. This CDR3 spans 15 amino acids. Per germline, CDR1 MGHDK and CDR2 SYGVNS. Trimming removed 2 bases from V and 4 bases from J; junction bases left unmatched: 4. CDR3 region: CASSEPGQDYNEQFF. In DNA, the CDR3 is TGTGCCAGCAGTGAACCGGGACAGGATTACAATGAGCAGTTCTTC.

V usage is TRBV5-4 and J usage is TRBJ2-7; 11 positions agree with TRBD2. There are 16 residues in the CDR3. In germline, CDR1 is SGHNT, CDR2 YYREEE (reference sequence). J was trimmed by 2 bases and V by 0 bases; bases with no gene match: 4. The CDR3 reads CASSLAQLAGAYEQYF. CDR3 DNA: TGTGCCAGCAGCTTGGCCCAACTAGCGGGGGCCTACGAGCAGTACTTC.

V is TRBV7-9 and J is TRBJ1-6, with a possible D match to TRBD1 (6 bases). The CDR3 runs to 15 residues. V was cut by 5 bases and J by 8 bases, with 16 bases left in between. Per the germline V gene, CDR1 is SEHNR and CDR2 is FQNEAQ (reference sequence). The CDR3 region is CASSLPDSTDSPLHF. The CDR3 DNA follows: TGTGCCAGCAGCCTCCCGGACAGTACCGATTCACCCCTCCACTTT.

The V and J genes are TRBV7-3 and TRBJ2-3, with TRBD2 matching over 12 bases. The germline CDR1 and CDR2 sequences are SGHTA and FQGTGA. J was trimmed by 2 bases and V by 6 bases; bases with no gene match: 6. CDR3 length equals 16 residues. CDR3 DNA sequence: TGTGCCAGCAGTTTACTAGCGGGGGGAGTCACAGATACGCAGTATTTT. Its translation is CASSLLAGGVTDTQYF.

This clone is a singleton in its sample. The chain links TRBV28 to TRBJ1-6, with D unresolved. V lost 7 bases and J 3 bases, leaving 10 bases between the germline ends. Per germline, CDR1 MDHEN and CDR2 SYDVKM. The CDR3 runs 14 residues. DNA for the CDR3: TGTGCCAGCACCTCGGGATACTATAATTCACCCCTCCACTTT. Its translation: CASTSGYYNSPLHF. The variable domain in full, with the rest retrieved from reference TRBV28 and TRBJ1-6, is DVKVTQSSRYLVKRTGEKVFLECVQDMDHENMFWYRQDPGLGLRLIYFSYDVKMKEKGDIPEGYSVSREKKERFSLILESASTNQTSMYLCASTSGYYNSPLHFGNGTRLTVT.

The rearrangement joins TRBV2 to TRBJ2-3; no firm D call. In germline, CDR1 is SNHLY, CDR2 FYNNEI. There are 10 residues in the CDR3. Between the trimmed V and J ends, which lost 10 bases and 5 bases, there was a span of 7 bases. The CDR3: CAKSGDTQYF. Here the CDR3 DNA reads TGTGCCAAGTCAGGAGATACGCAGTATTTT.

The CDR3 loop reads CASSSRGGGYEQYF. The CDR3 DNA is TGTGCCAGCAGCTCGAGGGGGGGAGGCTACGAGCAGTACTTC. The rearrangement joins TRBV7-2 to TRBJ2-7; maybe TRBD2 (7 bases). The germline V gene encodes CDR1 SGHTA and CDR2 FQGNSA. Trimming pared 4 bases from V and 3 bases from J, leaving 13 bases between. This CDR3 region has 14 residues.

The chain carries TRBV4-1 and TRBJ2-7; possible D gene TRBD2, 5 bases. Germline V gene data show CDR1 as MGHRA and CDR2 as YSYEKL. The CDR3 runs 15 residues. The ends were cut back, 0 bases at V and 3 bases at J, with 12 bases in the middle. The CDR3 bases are TGCGCCAGCAGCCAAGATTACGAGGGTCGCTACGAGCAGTACTTC. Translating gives CASSQDYEGRYEQYF.

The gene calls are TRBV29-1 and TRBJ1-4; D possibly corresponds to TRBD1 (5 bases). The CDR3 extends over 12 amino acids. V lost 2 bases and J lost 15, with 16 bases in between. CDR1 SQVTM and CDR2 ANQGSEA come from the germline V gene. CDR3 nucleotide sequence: TGCAGCGTTGAATCGGATAGGGGTCTTGTGTTTTTT. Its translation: CSVESDRGLVFF.

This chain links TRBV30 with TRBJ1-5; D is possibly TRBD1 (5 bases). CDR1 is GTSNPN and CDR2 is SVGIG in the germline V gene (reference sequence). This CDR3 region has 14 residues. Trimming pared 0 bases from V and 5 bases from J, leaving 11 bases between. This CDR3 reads CAWSVQAQDQPQHF. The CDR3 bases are TGTGCCTGGAGTGTACAGGCGCAGGATCAGCCCCAGCATTTT.

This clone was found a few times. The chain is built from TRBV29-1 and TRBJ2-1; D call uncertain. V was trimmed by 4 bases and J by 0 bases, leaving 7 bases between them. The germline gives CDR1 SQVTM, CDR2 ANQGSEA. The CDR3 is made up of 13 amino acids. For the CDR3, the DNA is TGCAGCGTTGGCACGAGCTCCTACAATGAGCAGTTCTTC. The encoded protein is CSVGTSSYNEQFF.

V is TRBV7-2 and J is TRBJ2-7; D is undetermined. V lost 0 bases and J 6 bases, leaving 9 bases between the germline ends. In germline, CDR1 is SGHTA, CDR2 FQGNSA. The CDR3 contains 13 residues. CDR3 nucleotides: TGTGCCAGCAGCTTAGCGCTGAGAGGCGAGCAGTACTTC. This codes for CASSLALRGEQYF.

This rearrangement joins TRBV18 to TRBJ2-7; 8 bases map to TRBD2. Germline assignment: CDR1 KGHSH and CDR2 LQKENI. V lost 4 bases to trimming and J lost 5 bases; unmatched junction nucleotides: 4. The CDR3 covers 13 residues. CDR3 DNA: TGTGCCAGCTCACACGGGACTAGGGACGAGCAGTACTTC. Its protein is CASSHGTRDEQYF.

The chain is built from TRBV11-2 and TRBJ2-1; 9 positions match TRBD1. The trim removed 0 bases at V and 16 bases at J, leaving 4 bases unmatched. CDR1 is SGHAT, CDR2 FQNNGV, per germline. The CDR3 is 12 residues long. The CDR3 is CASSLERDREFF. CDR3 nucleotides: TGTGCCAGCAGCTTAGAACGGGACAGGGAATTCTTC.

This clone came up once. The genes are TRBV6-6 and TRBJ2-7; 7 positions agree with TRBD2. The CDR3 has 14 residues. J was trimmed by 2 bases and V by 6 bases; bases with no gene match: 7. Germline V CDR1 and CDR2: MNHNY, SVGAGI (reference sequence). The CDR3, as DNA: TGTGCCAGCAGGGGAGGGAATGGTACCTACGAGCAGTACTTC. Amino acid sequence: CASRGGNGTYEQYF.

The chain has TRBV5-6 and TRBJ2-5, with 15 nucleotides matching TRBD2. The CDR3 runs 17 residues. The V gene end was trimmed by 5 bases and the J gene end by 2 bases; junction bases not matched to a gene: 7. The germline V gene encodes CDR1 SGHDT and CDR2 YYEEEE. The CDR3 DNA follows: TGTGCCAGCAGTCCCGGGACTAGCGGGAGGATACAAGAGACCCAGTACTTC. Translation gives CASSPGTSGRIQETQYF.

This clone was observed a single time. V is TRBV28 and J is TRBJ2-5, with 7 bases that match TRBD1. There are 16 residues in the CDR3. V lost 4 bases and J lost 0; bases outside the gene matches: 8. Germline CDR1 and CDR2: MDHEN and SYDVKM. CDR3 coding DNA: TGTGCCAGCAGTTCCCCGGGACAGCGGTACCAAGAGACCCAGTACTTC. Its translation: CASSSPGQRYQETQYF.

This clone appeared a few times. The DNA for the CDR3 is TGTGCCAGCAGCCCCTATTACGGGGCCTACGAGCAGTACTTC. Its translation is CASSPYYGAYEQYF. The genes are TRBV7-9 and TRBJ2-7; possible D gene TRBD2, 5 bases. The V end lost 5 bases, the J end lost 2 bases, and 13 bases lay between the germline ends. CDR3 length: 14 amino acids. Germline-derived CDR1 and CDR2 are SEHNR and FQNEAQ (reference sequence).

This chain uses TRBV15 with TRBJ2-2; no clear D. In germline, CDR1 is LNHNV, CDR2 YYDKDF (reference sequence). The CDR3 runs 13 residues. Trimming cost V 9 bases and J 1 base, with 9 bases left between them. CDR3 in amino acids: CATGRGNTGELFF. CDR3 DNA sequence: TGTGCCACAGGTAGAGGGAACACCGGGGAGCTGTTTTTT.

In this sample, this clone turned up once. The CDR3 bases are TGTGCCAGCTCATTTCGGACTAGCGGGAAAGCAGATACGCAGTATTTT. Protein: CASSFRTSGKADTQYF. The J gene is TRBJ2-3, the V gene TRBV18, with 12 positions matching TRBD2. V lost 5 bases, J lost 4 bases, and 7 bases stayed unmatched. Germline CDR1 reads KGHSH; CDR2 reads LQKENI. This CDR3 has 16 amino acids.

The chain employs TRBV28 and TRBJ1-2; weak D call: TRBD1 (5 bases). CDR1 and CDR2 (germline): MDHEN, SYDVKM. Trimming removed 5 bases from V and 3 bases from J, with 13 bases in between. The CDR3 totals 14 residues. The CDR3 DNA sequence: TGTGCCAGCAGTCGGGAGGGGTTTTACTATGGCTACACCTTC. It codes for CASSREGFYYGYTF.

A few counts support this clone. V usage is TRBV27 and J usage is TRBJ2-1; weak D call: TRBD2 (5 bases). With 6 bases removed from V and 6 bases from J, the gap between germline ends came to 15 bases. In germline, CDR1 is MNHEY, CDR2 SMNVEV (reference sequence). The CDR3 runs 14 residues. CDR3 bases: TGTGCCAGCAGACCGGGGTTCCCAGGCAATGAGCAGTTCTTC. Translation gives CASRPGFPGNEQFF.

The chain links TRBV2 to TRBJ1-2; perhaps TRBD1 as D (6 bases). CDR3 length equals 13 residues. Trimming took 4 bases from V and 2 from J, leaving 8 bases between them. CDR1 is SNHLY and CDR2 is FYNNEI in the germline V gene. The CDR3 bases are TGTGCCAGCAGTGCTGACAGGAACTATGGCTACACCTTC. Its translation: CASSADRNYGYTF.

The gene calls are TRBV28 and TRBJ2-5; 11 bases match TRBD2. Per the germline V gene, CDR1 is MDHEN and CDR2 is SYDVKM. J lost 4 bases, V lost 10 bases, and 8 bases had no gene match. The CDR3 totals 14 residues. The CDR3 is CATLTSGSRETQYF. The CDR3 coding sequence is TGTGCCACCCTCACTAGCGGGAGTAGAGAGACCCAGTACTTC.

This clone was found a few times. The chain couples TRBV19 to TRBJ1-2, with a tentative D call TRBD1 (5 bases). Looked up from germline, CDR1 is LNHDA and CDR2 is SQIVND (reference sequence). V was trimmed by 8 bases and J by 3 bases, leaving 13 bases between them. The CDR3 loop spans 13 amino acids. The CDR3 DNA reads TGTGCCAGTGGCACACAGGCCCACTATGGCTACACCTTC. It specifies CASGTQAHYGYTF.